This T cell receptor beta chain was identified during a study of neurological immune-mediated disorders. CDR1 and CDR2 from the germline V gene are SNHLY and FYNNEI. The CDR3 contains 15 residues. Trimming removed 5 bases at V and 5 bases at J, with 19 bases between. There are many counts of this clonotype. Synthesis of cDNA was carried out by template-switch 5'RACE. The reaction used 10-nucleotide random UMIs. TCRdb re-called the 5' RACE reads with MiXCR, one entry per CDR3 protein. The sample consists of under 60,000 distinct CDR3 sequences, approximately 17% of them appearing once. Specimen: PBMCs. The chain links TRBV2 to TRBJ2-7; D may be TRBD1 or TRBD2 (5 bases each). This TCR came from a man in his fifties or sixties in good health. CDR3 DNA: TGTGCCAGCAGTAGGGTCGGGACCTCCTTAGACGAGCAGTACTTC. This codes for CASSRVGTSLDEQYF.